This T cell receptor beta chain was sequenced in a study of blood T cells in healthy people across ages. This clonotype was seen only a few times. Healthy Caucasian individuals from Russia aged about 6 to 90 were enrolled as donors. The CDR3 spans 15 residues. The germline V and J ends were trimmed by 0 bases and 8 bases, with 16 bases remaining between them. Germline loops: CDR1 SGHTA, CDR2 FQGNSA. Primers used in a second PCR of roughly 7 to 12 cycles were a sample-barcoded 5' primer and a J-beta primer mix. Each CDR3 protein gets one entry after TCRdb re-called the 5' RACE reads with MiXCR. The table shows 1 million or so distinct CDR3 sequences, with approximately 25% occurring only once. This sample also appeared in a second study, on T cells of mothers and their children.

The V gene is TRBV7-2, the J gene TRBJ1-1; D unclear. This clonotype was obtained from a girl aged 2-9 years in good health. The sample comprised blood. CDR3 sequence (DNA): TGTGCCAGCAGCTTAGCCTCTGAGAGCCCCGCCGAAGCTTTCTTT. This encodes CASSLASESPAEAFF.